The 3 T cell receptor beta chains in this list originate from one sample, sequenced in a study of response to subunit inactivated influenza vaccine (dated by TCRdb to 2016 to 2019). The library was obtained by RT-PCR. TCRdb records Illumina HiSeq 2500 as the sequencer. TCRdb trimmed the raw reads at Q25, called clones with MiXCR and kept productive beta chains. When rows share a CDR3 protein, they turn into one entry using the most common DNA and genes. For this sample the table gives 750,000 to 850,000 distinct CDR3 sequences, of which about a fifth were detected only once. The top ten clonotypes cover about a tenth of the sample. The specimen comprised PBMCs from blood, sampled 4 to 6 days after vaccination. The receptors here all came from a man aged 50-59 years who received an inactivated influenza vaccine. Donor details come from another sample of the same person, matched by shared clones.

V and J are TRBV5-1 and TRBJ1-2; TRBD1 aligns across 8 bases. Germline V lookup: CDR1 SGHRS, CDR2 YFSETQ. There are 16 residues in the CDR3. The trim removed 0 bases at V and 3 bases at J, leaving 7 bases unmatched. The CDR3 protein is CASSLVRTGSDYGYTF. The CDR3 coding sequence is TGCGCCAGCAGCTTGGTTAGGACAGGGTCAGACTATGGCTACACCTTC.

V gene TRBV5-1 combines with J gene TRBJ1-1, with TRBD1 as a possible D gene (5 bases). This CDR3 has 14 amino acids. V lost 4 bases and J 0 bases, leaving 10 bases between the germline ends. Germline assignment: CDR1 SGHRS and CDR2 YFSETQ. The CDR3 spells CASSGGYLNTEAFF. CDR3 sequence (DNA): TGCGCCAGCAGCGGGGGATATCTGAACACTGAAGCTTTCTTT. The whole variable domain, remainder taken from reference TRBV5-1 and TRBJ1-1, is KAGVTQTPRYLIKTRGQQVTLSCSPISGHRSVSWYQQTPGQGLQFLFEYFSETQRNKGNFPGRFSGRQFSNSRSEMNVSTLELGDSALYLCASSGGYLNTEAFFGQGTRLTVV.

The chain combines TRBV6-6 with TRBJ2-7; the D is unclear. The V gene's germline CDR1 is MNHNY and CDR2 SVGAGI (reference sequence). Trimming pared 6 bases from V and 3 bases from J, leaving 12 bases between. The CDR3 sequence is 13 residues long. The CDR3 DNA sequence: TGTGCCAGCAGGGCTCCCTCGGACTACGAGCAGTACTTC. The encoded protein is CASRAPSDYEQYF.